The 29 T cell receptor beta chains below all came from one sample that was sequenced in a study of tumor T cells in aggressive B-cell lymphoma. TCRdb's table, derived via immunoSEQ multiplex PCR, lists solely in-frame clones and lacks some. Altogether fewer than 6,500 clones are present, around 94% being singletons, with the ten largest covering 3.8%. Source material: tumor tissue. These TCRs come from an adult with diffuse large B cell lymphoma.

The CDR3 bases are TGTGCCAGCAGCTTAGTCGGGGGGACTAGCGGATTCACAGATACGCAGTATTTT. Translating gives CASSLVGGTSGFTDTQYF. V gene TRBV13 combines with J gene TRBJ2-3; 11 bases fit TRBD2. CDR3 size: 18 residues. The germline gives CDR1 PRHDT, CDR2 FYEKMQ (reference sequence). The V segment lost 1 base and the J segment 2 bases; nucleotides outside the gene matches: 8.

The chain recombines TRBV2 with TRBJ1-5, with 10 bases lining up with TRBD1. The J segment lost 7 bases and the V segment lost 6 bases, leaving 6 bases of the junction unmatched. The CDR3 length is 14 residues. Germline-derived CDR1 and CDR2 are SNHLY and FYNNEI. This chain's CDR3 is CASSWDRGGQPQHF. The CDR3, as DNA: TGTGCCAGCAGCTGGGACAGGGGAGGGCAGCCCCAGCATTTT.

This clone was counted a single time. The chain is built from TRBV9 and TRBJ2-1, with 13 nucleotides matching TRBD2. This CDR3 is 17 amino acids long. Trimming at V came to 3 bases and at J to 7 bases, leaving 10 bases not matched to a gene. Germline lookup yields CDR1 SGDLS and CDR2 YYNGEE. The CDR3 loop reads CASSAGLAGVADNEQFF. CDR3 bases: TGTGCCAGCAGCGCCGGACTAGCGGGAGTAGCGGATAATGAGCAGTTCTTC.

This CDR3 is CASSPGTGLDGYTF. The CDR3 nucleotides read TGTGCCAGCAGCCCCGGGACAGGGTTGGATGGCTACACCTTC. The chain has TRBV27 and TRBJ1-2; TRBD1 matches at 9 bases. The V gene's germline CDR1 is MNHEY and CDR2 SMNVEV (reference sequence). V gave up 6 bases and J gave up 6 bases; unmatched junction bases: 8. The CDR3 is 14 residues long.

The chain couples TRBV27 to TRBJ2-7; 10 nucleotides align to TRBD2. Unmatched junction bases numbered 6, after V lost 5 bases and J lost 5 bases. Per germline, CDR1 MNHEY and CDR2 SMNVEV (reference sequence). The CDR3 covers 14 residues. For the CDR3, the DNA is TGTGCCAGCAGTATCAGCGGGAGGGTTGACGAGCAGTACTTC. As protein: CASSISGRVDEQYF.

The chain carries TRBV2 and TRBJ2-3; 8 bases fit TRBD2. The length of the CDR3 is 14 residues. CDR1 and CDR2 from the germline V gene are SNHLY and FYNNEI. J lost 0 bases, V lost 9 bases, and 5 bases had no gene match. The CDR3 bases are TGTGCCAGTGTACTAGCGGAGAGCACAGATACGCAGTATTTT. This sequence encodes CASVLAESTDTQYF.

CDR3 bases: TGTGCCACCTCACCATCGACGGGTTACCAGCCCCAGCATTTT. This translates into CATSPSTGYQPQHF. This chain uses TRBV2 with TRBJ1-5; D remains unclear. Germline V lookup: CDR1 SNHLY, CDR2 FYNNEI. The CDR3 is 14 amino acids. V lost 10 bases and J lost 7, with 20 bases in between.

This chain links TRBV6-4 with TRBJ2-3; 7 bases match TRBD1. The CDR3 totals 18 residues. With V trimmed by 3 bases and J by 4 bases, 16 bases remained unmatched. Germline CDR1 and CDR2: MRHNA and SNTAGT. The DNA of the CDR3 is TGTGCCAGCAGTGAGATGGGCAGGACAGGAGGATTCTCAGATACGCAGTATTTT. It is translated as CASSEMGRTGGFSDTQYF.

The chain joins TRBV7-3 to TRBJ2-3; D unresolved. Between the trimmed V and J ends, which lost 5 bases and 6 bases, there was a span of 12 bases. The CDR3 consists of 13 residues. CDR1 and CDR2 from the germline V gene are SGHTA and FQGTGA. The CDR3 nucleotides are TGTGCCAGCAGCCAACCGGGTCGCGATACGCAGTATTTT. Translated: CASSQPGRDTQYF.

The chain recombines TRBV7-2 with TRBJ1-6; no firm D call. The CDR3 totals 15 residues. Trimming took 3 bases from V and 1 from J, leaving 7 bases between them. The germline gives CDR1 SGHTA, CDR2 FQGNSA. CDR3 coding DNA: TGTGCCAGCAGCTTGGAGGGATCCTATAATTCACCCCTCCACTTT. Amino acids: CASSLEGSYNSPLHF.

V usage is TRBV19 and J usage is TRBJ2-7, with 13 bases identical to TRBD2. CDR1 is LNHDA, CDR2 SQIVND, per germline (reference sequence). This CDR3 has 19 residues. With 3 bases clipped from V and 2 bases from J, the junction kept 13 bases outside the gene matches. CDR3 amino acids: CASSIRLAGGLITTYEQYF. The CDR3 nucleotides are TGTGCCAGTAGTATTCGACTAGCGGGGGGACTAATAACAACCTACGAGCAGTACTTC.

The V call is TRBV30, the J call TRBJ2-7; 11 nucleotides align to TRBD1. Per the germline V gene, CDR1 is GTSNPN and CDR2 is SVGIG (reference sequence). V gave up 8 bases and J gave up 9 bases; unmatched junction bases: 6. The CDR3 runs 11 residues. CDR3 DNA sequence: TGTGCCCGCGGACAGGGGGCATTGCAGTACTTC. This codes for CARGQGALQYF.

J is TRBJ2-5 and V is TRBV7-9; D is unclear. The closer fit of TRBJ2-7 to the DNA end suggests the J call may be wrong. This CDR3 has 12 residues. The germline V gene encodes CDR1 SEHNR and CDR2 FQNEAQ (reference sequence). In DNA, the CDR3 is TGTGCCAGCAGCTCCCCGAAATACGAGCAGTACTTC. Translation: CASSSPKYEQYF.

V and J are TRBV7-8 and TRBJ1-1; 7 nucleotides align to TRBD1. Germline trimming cut 5 bases from V and 5 bases from J; bases unmatched to any gene: 5. This CDR3 has 13 residues. Per germline, CDR1 SGHVS and CDR2 FQNEAQ. The CDR3 is CASSIGTATEAFF. In DNA form, the CDR3 reads TGTGCCAGCAGCATCGGGACAGCAACTGAAGCTTTCTTT.

The CDR3 DNA follows: TGCGCCAGCAGCCCCTTGTTTAGCACAACAGATACGCAGTATTTT. Amino acids: CASSPLFSTTDTQYF. V is TRBV4-3 and J is TRBJ2-3; D is unresolved. Germline lookup yields CDR1 LGHNA and CDR2 YSLEER. V shed 4 bases and J shed 3 bases, with 14 bases lying between them. The CDR3 is made up of 15 amino acids.

The V gene is TRBV28, the J gene TRBJ1-4; 11 bases map to TRBD1. V lost 11 bases, J lost 3 bases, and 2 bases stayed unmatched. Germline values: CDR1 MDHEN, CDR2 SYDVKM. The CDR3 is 13 amino acids. CDR3 in DNA: TGTGCCGGACAGGGGGCAGCTAATGAAAAACTGTTTTTT. Residues: CAGQGAANEKLFF.

The CDR3 coding sequence is TGTGCCAGCAGCATCAGCGGGACCACAGATACGCAGTATTTT. Protein: CASSISGTTDTQYF. J is TRBJ2-3 and V is TRBV7-3; the match to TRBD2 covers 7 bases. In germline, CDR1 is SGHTA, CDR2 FQGTGA. The trim removed 5 bases at V and 2 bases at J, leaving 4 bases unmatched. This CDR3 contains 14 residues. The entire variable domain, with the rest obtained from reference TRBV7-3 and TRBJ2-3, is as follows: GAGVSQTPSNKVTEKGKYVELRCDPISGHTALYWYRQSLGQGPEFLIYFQGTGAADDSGLPNDRFFAVRPEGSVSTLKIQRTERGDSAVYLCASSISGTTDTQYFGPGTRLTVL.

This sequence joins TRBV14 and TRBJ2-3, with 8 nucleotides matching TRBD1. CDR1 is SGHDN, CDR2 FVKESK, per germline. The V segment lost 6 bases and the J segment 5 bases; nucleotides outside the gene matches: 4. The CDR3 totals 13 residues. The CDR3: CASRPTGGDTQYF. The CDR3 DNA follows: TGTGCCAGCAGGCCTACAGGGGGAGATACGCAGTATTTT. Drawing the rest from reference TRBV14 and TRBJ2-3, the complete variable domain is EAGVTQFPSHSVIEKGQTVTLRCDPISGHDNLYWYRRVMGKEIKFLLHFVKESKQDESGMPNNRFLAERTGGTYSTLKVQPAELEDSGVYFCASRPTGGDTQYFGPGTRLTVL.

A remark on this clone: Additional DNA sequences in this sample encode the identical CDR3. The chain couples TRBV5-1 to TRBJ2-5; tentative D call: TRBD1 (5 bases). V was trimmed by 3 bases and J by 2 bases, leaving 8 bases between them. Germline V lookup: CDR1 SGHRS, CDR2 YFSETQ. This CDR3 has 13 amino acids. DNA of the CDR3: TGCGCCAGCAGCTCAGGGTCACAAGAGACCCAGTACTTC. Translating it yields CASSSGSQETQYF.

V usage is TRBV10-3 and J usage is TRBJ1-6; D is undetermined. The CDR3 extends over 14 amino acids. Germline CDR1 reads ENHRY; CDR2 reads SYGVKD. V dropped 2 bases and J dropped 7 bases, with 9 bases sitting between them. CDR3 DNA sequence: TGTGCCATCAGTGAGGTGGCAGCGAATTCACCCCTCCACTTT. Its translation: CAISEVAANSPLHF.

The rearrangement joins TRBV5-1 to TRBJ2-6; D uncertain. Germline V gene sequence: CDR1 SGHRS, CDR2 YFSETQ. Trimming shortened V by 1 base and J by 0 bases, and 5 bases separated the two germline ends. The CDR3 has 15 amino acids. The CDR3 bases are TGCGCCAGCAGCTTGTTAGTCTCTGGGGCCAACGTCCTGACTTTC. Amino acid sequence: CASSLLVSGANVLTF.

The chain couples TRBV13 to TRBJ2-1, with 7 bases that match TRBD2. The CDR3 length is 16 residues. After removal of 5 bases from V and 12 bases from J, the junction contained 19 bases not matched to a gene. Germline lookup yields CDR1 PRHDT and CDR2 FYEKMQ (reference sequence). The CDR3 nucleotides read TGTGCCAGCAGCGCCAGGAGGTTAGCTGAGCGGGGTGTGCAGTTCTTC. This encodes CASSARRLAERGVQFF. The whole variable domain, remainder taken from reference TRBV13 and TRBJ2-1, is AAGVIQSPRHLIKEKRETATLKCYPIPRHDTVYWYQQGPGQDPQFLISFYEKMQSDKGSIPDRFSAQQFSDYHSELNMSSLELGDSALYFCASSARRLAERGVQFFGPGTRLTVL.

The chain combines TRBV11-2 with TRBJ2-7, with no clear D. In germline, CDR1 is SGHAT, CDR2 FQNNGV. This CDR3 spans 11 amino acids. The V end lost 5 bases, the J end lost 2 bases, and 4 bases lay between the germline ends. The CDR3 region is CASSTAYEQYF. For the CDR3, the DNA is TGTGCCAGCAGCACAGCCTACGAGCAGTACTTC.

V gene TRBV18 combines with J gene TRBJ1-3; 10 nucleotides match TRBD1. Germline values: CDR1 KGHSH, CDR2 LQKENI. This CDR3 contains 16 residues. V lost 3 bases and J lost 4; bases outside the gene matches: 6. In DNA, the CDR3 is TGTGCCAGCTCACCCTGGGGACAGGGGACGGGAAACACCATATATTTT. Protein sequence: CASSPWGQGTGNTIYF.

The genes are TRBV2 and TRBJ2-3; the match to TRBD2 covers 11 bases. The length of the CDR3 is 16 residues. Trimming cost V 7 bases and J 1 base; bases outside gene matches: 7. CDR1 and CDR2 (germline): SNHLY, FYNNEI. For the CDR3, the DNA is TGTGCCAGCAACCGACTAGCGGGGAAGGGCACAGATACGCAGTATTTT. Protein product: CASNRLAGKGTDTQYF.

This clone was recorded a few times. The chain links TRBV21-1 to TRBJ1-4; whether TRBD1, the table's D call, matches the DNA was not checked. TRBV21-1 is noted as a pseudogene. The CDR3 consists of 16 residues. CDR3 nucleotides: TGTGCCAGCAGCCCCAGGGGACGACACACTAATGAAAAACTGTTTTTT. Encoded protein: CASSPRGRHTNEKLFF.

This chain links TRBV7-9 with TRBJ2-1, with D possibly matching TRBD1 (6 bases). Germline CDR1 and CDR2: SEHNR and FQNEAQ (reference sequence). This CDR3 comprises 15 residues. V was cut by 4 bases and J by 5 bases, with 15 bases left in between. The CDR3 DNA is TGTGCCAGCAGCTGGTGGGGGCAGGGTGACAATGAGCAGTTCTTC. Amino acid sequence: CASSWWGQGDNEQFF.

This sequence joins TRBV14 and TRBJ2-1; 7 bases are shared with TRBD2. V was pared by 3 bases and J by 9 bases, with 8 bases of the junction left unmatched. The CDR3 runs to 14 residues. CDR1 and CDR2 (germline): SGHDN, FVKESK. CDR3 protein: CASSHGLDRVEQFF. The CDR3, as DNA: TGTGCCAGCAGCCATGGACTAGATCGCGTTGAGCAGTTCTTC. The full variable domain, in which reference TRBV14 and TRBJ2-1 provide the parts outside the CDR3, is EAGVTQFPSHSVIEKGQTVTLRCDPISGHDNLYWYRRVMGKEIKFLLHFVKESKQDESGMPNNRFLAERTGGTYSTLKVQPAELEDSGVYFCASSHGLDRVEQFFGPGTRLTVL.

The rearrangement uses TRBV10-3 and TRBJ1-1; D may be TRBD1 (6 bases). Per germline, CDR1 ENHRY and CDR2 SYGVKD. There are 13 residues in the CDR3. V lost 2 bases to trimming and J lost 8 bases, with 12 bases between them. The CDR3 DNA reads as TGTGCCATCAGTGAGACCGGGACACCAGAAGCTTTCTTT. It is translated as CAISETGTPEAFF.